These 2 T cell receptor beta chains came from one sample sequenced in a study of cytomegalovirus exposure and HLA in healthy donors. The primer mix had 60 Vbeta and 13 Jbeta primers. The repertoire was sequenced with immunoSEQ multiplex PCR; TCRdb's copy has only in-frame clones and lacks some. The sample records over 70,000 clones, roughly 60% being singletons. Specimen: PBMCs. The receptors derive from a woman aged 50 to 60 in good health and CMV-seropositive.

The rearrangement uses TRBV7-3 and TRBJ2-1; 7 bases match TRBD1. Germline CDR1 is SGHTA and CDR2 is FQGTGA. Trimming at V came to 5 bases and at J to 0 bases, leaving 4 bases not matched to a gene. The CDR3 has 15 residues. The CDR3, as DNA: TGTGCCAGCAGCAAGGGGGCGAGCTCCTACAATGAGCAGTTCTTC. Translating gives CASSKGASSYNEQFF.

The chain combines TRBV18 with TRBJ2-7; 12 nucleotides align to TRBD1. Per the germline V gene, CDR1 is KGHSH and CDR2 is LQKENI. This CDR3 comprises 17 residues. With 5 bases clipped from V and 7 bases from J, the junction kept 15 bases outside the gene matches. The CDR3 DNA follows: TGTGCCAGCTCAGCCACCGGTCCGGGACAGGGGGCTGGTGAGCAGTACTTC. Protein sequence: CASSATGPGQGAGEQYF.